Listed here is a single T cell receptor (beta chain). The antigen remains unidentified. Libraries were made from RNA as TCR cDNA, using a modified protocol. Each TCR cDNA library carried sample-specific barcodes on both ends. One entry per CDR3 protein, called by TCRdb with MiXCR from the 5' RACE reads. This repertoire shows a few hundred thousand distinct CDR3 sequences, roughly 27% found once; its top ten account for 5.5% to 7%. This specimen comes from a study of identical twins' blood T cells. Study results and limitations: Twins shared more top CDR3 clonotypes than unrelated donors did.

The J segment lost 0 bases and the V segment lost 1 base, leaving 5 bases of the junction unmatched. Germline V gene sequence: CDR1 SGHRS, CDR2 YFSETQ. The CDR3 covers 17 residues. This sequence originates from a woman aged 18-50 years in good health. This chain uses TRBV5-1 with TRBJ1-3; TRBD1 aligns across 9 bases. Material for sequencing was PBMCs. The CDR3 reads CASSLIGTGISGNTIYF. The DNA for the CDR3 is TGCGCCAGCAGCTTGATTGGGACAGGGATCTCTGGAAACACCATATATTTT.